This record covers a single T cell receptor (beta chain). Antigen specificity is unknown. This specimen comes from a study of T cell repertoires in cytomegalovirus infection. Study overall: Newly reported HLA-C-restricted and thoroughly characterized HLA-B-restricted CMV epitopes were employed. Matching HLA type and CMV infection were both indicated by public TCR beta signatures.

TCRdb re-called the reads with MiXCR, one entry per CDR3 protein. The top ten hold about four fifths of the sample, which has 51,000 or so distinct CDR3 sequences, about 20% seen once. Material: CD8+ T cells from cultured PBMCs, obtained from culture after CMV antigen stimulation. The receptor was isolated from a human donor in good health (CMV status not recorded). Some clones in this sample may be carry-over from other donors' samples.

The CDR3 sequence is CASILGGGEAYFTYNEQFF. The CDR3 coding sequence is TGTGCCAGCATCTTGGGGGGCGGGGAGGCTTATTTTACCTACAATGAGCAGTTCTTC. The V gene is TRBV2, the J gene TRBJ2-1, with D perhaps given as TRBD1 or TRBD2 (6 bases each). CDR1 is SNHLY, CDR2 FYNNEI, per germline. Trimming pared 7 bases from V and 2 bases from J, leaving 27 bases between. This CDR3 has 19 amino acids.